This T cell receptor (beta chain) was sequenced for a study of T cell changes during pregnancy in multiple sclerosis. Looked up from germline, CDR1 is MDHEN and CDR2 is SYDVKM. The CDR3 is 14 amino acids. Trimming left V 5 bases short and J 7 bases short, with 14 bases between. Only in-frame clones appear in the TCRdb table, and some are missing; sequencing was by immunoSEQ multiplex PCR. The sample yields approximately 94,000 clones, around 92% seen once. In its sample, this clone was seen once. The chain combines TRBV28 with TRBJ2-2; perhaps TRBD1 as D (6 bases). This specimen consisted of peripheral blood, obtained after pregnancy. The sequence derives from a female donor with multiple sclerosis, enrolled in a pregnancy study. The CDR3 DNA reads as TGTGCCAGCAGTGACCGGGACACATACGGGGAGCTGTTTTTT. Translated, it gives CASSDRDTYGELFF.